Sequencing of this TCR beta chain was carried out in a study of immune characterization of retroperitoneal liposarcoma. With 0 bases clipped from V and 4 bases from J, the junction kept 7 bases outside the gene matches. This CDR3 is 18 amino acids long. Looked up from germline, CDR1 is MNHGY and CDR2 is SAAAGT. A single record per CDR3 protein comes from TCRdb applying MiXCR to the PCR reads. The table has about 2,600 distinct CDR3 sequences, roughly 50% seen once. Material: tumor tissue. The sequence derives from a female donor with retroperitoneal liposarcoma. The chain carries TRBV6-8 and TRBJ2-2, with 11 nucleotides matching TRBD2. CDR3 sequence (DNA): TGTGCCAGCAGTTACTCGTTCTGGACTAGCGGGTCCACCGGGGAGCTGTTTTTT. Protein: CASSYSFWTSGSTGELFF.